The 13 T cell receptor beta chains presented below share a single source sample, sequenced in a study of T cell repertoires in aging, cancer and after chemotherapy. Peripheral blood genomic DNA, not sorted cells or RNA, was the template. Multiplex touch-down PCR with TRB-A/B primers amplified rearranged V-D-J TRB sequences. One entry per CDR3 protein results from TCRdb running MiXCR on the multiplex PCR reads. Among about 9,700 distinct CDR3 sequences, 33% were seen once, and the ten largest hold approximately 2.8%. Sequencing input: blood. The receptors come from a human donor in good health.

This clonotype is medium-sized in the sample. The rearrangement uses TRBV29-1 and TRBJ2-2, with TRBD2 as a possible D gene (6 bases). CDR3 length: 16 residues. Per germline, CDR1 SQVTM and CDR2 ANQGSEA. Deletions cut 4 bases from V and 1 base from J, with 16 bases between. The chain's CDR3 is CSVGGPGVLNTGELFF. The CDR3 DNA reads as TGCAGCGTTGGAGGCCCGGGAGTCCTGAACACCGGGGAGCTGTTTTTT.

The CDR3 DNA reads TGTGCCAGCTCACCGACCAGTAATGAGCAGTTCTTC. Its protein product is CASSPTSNEQFF. This chain connects TRBV18 to TRBJ2-1; D gene ambiguous. V was shortened by 3 bases and J by 7 bases, with 7 bases between the two germline ends. Germline CDR1 and CDR2: KGHSH and LQKENI. The CDR3 consists of 12 residues.

There are a few counts of this clonotype. The V call is TRBV11-3, the J call TRBJ1-4; D might be TRBD1 (6 bases). V was clipped by 4 bases and J by 8 bases, with 17 bases between them. CDR1 is SGHNT, CDR2 YENEEA, per germline. The CDR3 contains 15 residues. Here the CDR3 DNA reads TGTGCCAGCAGCTATTCCGTGGGGCAGGGGGAAAAACTGTTTTTT. Its protein product is CASSYSVGQGEKLFF.

V is TRBV19 and J is TRBJ2-1, with D perhaps matching TRBD2 (6 bases). Germline V gene lookup returns CDR1 LNHDA and CDR2 SQIVND (reference sequence). The CDR3 runs to 16 residues. The V end lost 5 bases, the J end lost 6 bases, and 20 bases lay between the germline ends. DNA for the CDR3: TGTGCCAGTAGTTCACAGCACGGGAGTATTTTCAATGAGCAGTTCTTC. It encodes CASSSQHGSIFNEQFF.

This sequence joins TRBV27 and TRBJ2-7; D is uncertain. Trimming took off 6 bases at V and 3 bases at J, with 21 bases between the two ends. Per germline, CDR1 MNHEY and CDR2 SMNVEV (reference sequence). The CDR3 has 16 amino acids. The CDR3 sequence is CASSQDLSTPNYEQYF. The CDR3 DNA sequence: TGTGCCAGCAGCCAAGATTTGTCTACCCCGAACTACGAGCAGTACTTC.

This chain connects TRBV10-3 to TRBJ2-1, with 8 nucleotides matching TRBD2. Trimming took 0 bases from V and 7 from J; bases not matched to a gene: 8. In germline, CDR1 is ENHRY, CDR2 SYGVKD. This CDR3 is built from 16 residues. CDR3 sequence (DNA): TGTGCCATCAGTGAGTCGACCGGGACTAGGGGGAATGAGCAGTTCTTC. It yields the protein CAISESTGTRGNEQFF.

This clonotype was seen only a few times. The chain employs TRBV19 and TRBJ2-1, with D unresolved. CDR1 is LNHDA, CDR2 SQIVND, per germline (reference sequence). The CDR3 length is 13 residues. V was shortened by 5 bases and J by 4 bases, with 9 bases between the two germline ends. The CDR3 sequence is CASSLTVYNEQFF. CDR3 nucleotide sequence: TGTGCCAGTAGTTTAACAGTTTACAATGAGCAGTTCTTC.

The CDR3 loop is CATSVQGRAFF. The CDR3 DNA follows: TGTGCCACCAGTGTGCAGGGAAGAGCTTTCTTT. The rearrangement uses TRBV24-1 and TRBJ1-1, with D tentatively TRBD1 (5 bases). The CDR3 totals 11 residues. The germline gives CDR1 KGHDR, CDR2 SFDVKD. V was shortened by 5 bases and J by 10 bases, with 10 bases between the two germline ends.

This sequence joins TRBV30 and TRBJ1-1; D is unclear. Per the germline V gene, CDR1 is GTSNPN and CDR2 is SVGIG (reference sequence). V was trimmed by 0 bases and J by 4 bases, leaving 9 bases between them. The CDR3 length is 13 residues. The CDR3 sequence: CAWSVRDATEAFF. The DNA of the CDR3 is TGTGCCTGGAGTGTAAGGGATGCCACTGAAGCTTTCTTT.

This chain connects TRBV6-5 to TRBJ1-1; D is ambiguous. The V gene lost 6 bases and the J gene lost 1 base, with 9 bases spanning the gap. The length of the CDR3 is 13 residues. Per the germline V gene, CDR1 is MNHEY and CDR2 is SVGAGI. The CDR3 here is CASSLQTNTEAFF. The CDR3 DNA sequence: TGTGCCAGCAGCTTACAGACGAACACTGAAGCTTTCTTT.

The rearrangement links TRBV6-5 to TRBJ1-1; D call uncertain. V lost 0 bases and J lost 2, with 13 bases in between. Looked up from germline, CDR1 is MNHEY and CDR2 is SVGAGI. CDR3 size: 16 residues. This CDR3 is CASSYSKIGRNTEAFF. The DNA of the CDR3 is TGTGCCAGCAGTTACTCGAAGATCGGTCGCAACACTGAAGCTTTCTTT.

This chain uses TRBV29-1 with TRBJ1-1; the match to TRBD1 covers 7 bases. After removal of 5 bases from V and 5 bases from J, the junction contained 8 bases not matched to a gene. The length of the CDR3 is 13 residues. CDR1 SQVTM and CDR2 ANQGSEA come from the germline V gene. CDR3 sequence: CSVIRGLGTEAFF. The CDR3 bases are TGCAGCGTTATAAGGGGGCTCGGTACTGAAGCTTTCTTT.

The rearrangement uses TRBV12-3 or TRBV12-4 and TRBJ1-2, with TRBD1 matching over 7 bases. Trimming took 0 bases from V and 4 from J; bases not matched to a gene: 5. This CDR3 contains 15 residues. CDR3 in amino acids: CASSLALDRVYGYTF. The CDR3 nucleotides read TGTGCCAGCAGTTTAGCCTTAGACAGGGTCTATGGCTACACCTTC.